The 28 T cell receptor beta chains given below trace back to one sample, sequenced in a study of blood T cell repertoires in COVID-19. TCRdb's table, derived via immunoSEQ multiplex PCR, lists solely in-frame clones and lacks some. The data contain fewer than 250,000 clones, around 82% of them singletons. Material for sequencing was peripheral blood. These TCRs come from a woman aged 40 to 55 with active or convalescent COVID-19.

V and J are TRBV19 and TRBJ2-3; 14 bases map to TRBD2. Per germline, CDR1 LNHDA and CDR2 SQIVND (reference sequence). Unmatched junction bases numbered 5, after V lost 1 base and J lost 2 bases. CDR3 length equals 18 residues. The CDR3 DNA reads TGTGCCAGTAGTATAGGACTAGCGGGGGGGCGTACCACAGATACGCAGTATTTT. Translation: CASSIGLAGGRTTDTQYF.

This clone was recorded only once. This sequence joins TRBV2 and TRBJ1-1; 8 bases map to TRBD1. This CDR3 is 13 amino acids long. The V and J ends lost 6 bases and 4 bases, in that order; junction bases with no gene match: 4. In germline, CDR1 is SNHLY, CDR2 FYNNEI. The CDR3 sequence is CASRSTGGTEAFF. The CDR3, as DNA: TGTGCCAGCAGGTCCACAGGGGGCACTGAAGCTTTCTTT.

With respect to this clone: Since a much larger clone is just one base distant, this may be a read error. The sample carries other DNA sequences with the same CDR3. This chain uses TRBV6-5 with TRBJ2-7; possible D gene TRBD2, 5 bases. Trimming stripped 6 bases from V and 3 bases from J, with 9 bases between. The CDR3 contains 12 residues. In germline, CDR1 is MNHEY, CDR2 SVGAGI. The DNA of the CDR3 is TGTGCCAGCAGCCCCCGGGACTACGAGCAGTACTTC. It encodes CASSPRDYEQYF.

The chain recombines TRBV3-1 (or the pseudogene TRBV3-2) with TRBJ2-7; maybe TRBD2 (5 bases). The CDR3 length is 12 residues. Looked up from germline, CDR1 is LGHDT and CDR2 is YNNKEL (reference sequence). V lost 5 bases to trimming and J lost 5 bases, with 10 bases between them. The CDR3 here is CASSFKRDEQYF. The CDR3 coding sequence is TGTGCCAGCAGCTTTAAGAGGGACGAGCAGTACTTC.

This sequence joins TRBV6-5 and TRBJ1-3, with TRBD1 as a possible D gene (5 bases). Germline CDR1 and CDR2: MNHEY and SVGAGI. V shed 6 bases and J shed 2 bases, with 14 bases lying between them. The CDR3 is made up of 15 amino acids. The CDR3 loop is CASSLRDMPGNTIYF. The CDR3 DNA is TGTGCCAGCAGCCTCAGGGATATGCCTGGAAACACCATATATTTT.

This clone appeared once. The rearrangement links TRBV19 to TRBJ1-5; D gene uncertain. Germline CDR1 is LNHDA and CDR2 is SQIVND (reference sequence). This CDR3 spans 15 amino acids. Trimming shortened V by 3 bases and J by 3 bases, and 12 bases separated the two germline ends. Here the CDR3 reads CASSITATVNQPQHF. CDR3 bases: TGTGCCAGTAGTATTACGGCAACAGTCAATCAGCCCCAGCATTTT.

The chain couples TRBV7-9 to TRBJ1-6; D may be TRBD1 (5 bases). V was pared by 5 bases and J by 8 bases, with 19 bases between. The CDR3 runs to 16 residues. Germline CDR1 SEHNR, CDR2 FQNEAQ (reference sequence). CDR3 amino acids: CASSHGDYGGDSPLHF. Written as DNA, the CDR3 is TGTGCCAGCAGCCACGGGGACTACGGTGGGGATTCACCCCTCCACTTT.

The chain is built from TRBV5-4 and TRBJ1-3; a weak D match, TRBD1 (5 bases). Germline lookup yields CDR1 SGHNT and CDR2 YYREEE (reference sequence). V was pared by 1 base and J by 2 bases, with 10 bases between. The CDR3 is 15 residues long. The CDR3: CASSLRGVPGNTIYF. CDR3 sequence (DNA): TGTGCCAGCAGCTTGCGGGGGGTCCCTGGAAACACCATATATTTT.

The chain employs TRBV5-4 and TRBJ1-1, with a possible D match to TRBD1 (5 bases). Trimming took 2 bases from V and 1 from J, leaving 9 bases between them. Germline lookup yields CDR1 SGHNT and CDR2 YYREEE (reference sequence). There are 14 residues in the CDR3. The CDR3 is CASSFPTGNTEAFF. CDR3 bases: TGTGCCAGCAGCTTCCCAACAGGGAACACTGAAGCTTTCTTT.

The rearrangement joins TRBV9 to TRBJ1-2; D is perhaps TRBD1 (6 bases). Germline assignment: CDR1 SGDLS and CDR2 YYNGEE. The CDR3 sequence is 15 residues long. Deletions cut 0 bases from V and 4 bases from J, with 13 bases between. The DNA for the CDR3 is TGTGCCAGCAGCGTAGCGGGGGGCTCAAGCTATGGCTACACCTTC. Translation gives CASSVAGGSSYGYTF.

CDR3 amino acids: CASSPYSGPTEAFF. The CDR3, as DNA: TGCGCCAGCAGCCCGTATTCAGGGCCCACTGAAGCTTTCTTT. V gene TRBV5-1 combines with J gene TRBJ1-1, with D possibly matching TRBD1 (5 bases). The CDR3 is 14 amino acids. Germline CDR1 SGHRS, CDR2 YFSETQ. The V and J ends lost 4 bases and 4 bases respectively, with 14 bases between them.

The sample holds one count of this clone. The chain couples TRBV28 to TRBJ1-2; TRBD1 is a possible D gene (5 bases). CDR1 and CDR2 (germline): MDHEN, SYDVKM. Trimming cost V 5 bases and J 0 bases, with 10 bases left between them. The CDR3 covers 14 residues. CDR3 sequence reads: CASSRGSPNYGYTF. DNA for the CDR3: TGTGCCAGCAGTCGGGGGAGTCCTAACTATGGCTACACCTTC.

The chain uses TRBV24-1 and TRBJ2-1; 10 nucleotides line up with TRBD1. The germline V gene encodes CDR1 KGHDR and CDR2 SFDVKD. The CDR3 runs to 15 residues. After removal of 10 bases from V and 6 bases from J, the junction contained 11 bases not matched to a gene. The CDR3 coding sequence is TGTGCCACAAGGCGGGGACAGGGGCCGGGCAATGAGCAGTTCTTC. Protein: CATRRGQGPGNEQFF.

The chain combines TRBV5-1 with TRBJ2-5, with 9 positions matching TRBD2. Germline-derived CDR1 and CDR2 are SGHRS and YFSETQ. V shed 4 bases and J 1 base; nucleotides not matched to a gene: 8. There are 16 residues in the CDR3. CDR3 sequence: CASSLSGRRGQETQYF. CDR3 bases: TGCGCCAGCAGCCTGAGCGGGAGGCGGGGCCAAGAGACCCAGTACTTC.

CDR3 nucleotide sequence: TGTGCCAGCAGCGTAGTCAGCGGCAATGAGCAGTTCTTC. Translated: CASSVVSGNEQFF. The genes are TRBV9 and TRBJ2-1; the D gene is possibly TRBD2 (5 bases). This CDR3 contains 13 residues. Trimming shortened V by 0 bases and J by 6 bases, and 7 bases separated the two germline ends. Germline loops: CDR1 SGDLS, CDR2 YYNGEE. Complete variable domain (other parts from reference TRBV9 and TRBJ2-1): DSGVTQTPKHLITATGQRVTLRCSPRSGDLSVYWYQQSLDQGLQFLIQYYNGEERAKGNILERFSAQQFPDLHSELNLSSLELGDSALYFCASSVVSGNEQFFGPGTRLTVL.

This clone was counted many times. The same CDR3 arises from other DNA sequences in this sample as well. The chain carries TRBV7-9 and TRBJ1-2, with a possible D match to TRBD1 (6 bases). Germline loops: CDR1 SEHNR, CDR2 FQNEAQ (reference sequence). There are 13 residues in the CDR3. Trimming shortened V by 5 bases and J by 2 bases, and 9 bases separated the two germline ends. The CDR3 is CASSGQLNYGYTF. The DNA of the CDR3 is TGTGCCAGCAGCGGACAGCTAAACTATGGCTACACCTTC. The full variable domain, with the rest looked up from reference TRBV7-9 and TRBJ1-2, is DTGVSQNPRHKITKRGQNVTFRCDPISEHNRLYWYRQTLGQGPEFLTYFQNEAQLEKSRLLSDRFSAERPKGSFSTLEIQRTEQGDSAMYLCASSGQLNYGYTFGSGTRLTVV.

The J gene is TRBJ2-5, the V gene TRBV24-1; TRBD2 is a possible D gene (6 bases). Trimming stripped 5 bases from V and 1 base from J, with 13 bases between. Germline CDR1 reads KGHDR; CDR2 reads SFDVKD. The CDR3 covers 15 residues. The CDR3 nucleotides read TGTGCCACCAGTGGCCGCGGGGCCGGCCAAGAGACCCAGTACTTC. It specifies CATSGRGAGQETQYF.

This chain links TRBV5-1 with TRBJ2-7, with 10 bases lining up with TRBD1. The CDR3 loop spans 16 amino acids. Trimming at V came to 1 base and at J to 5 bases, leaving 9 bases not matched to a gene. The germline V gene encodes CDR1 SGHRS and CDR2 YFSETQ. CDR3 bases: TGCGCCAGCAGCTTGACCGCGGGACAGGGGTTCGACGAGCAGTACTTC. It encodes CASSLTAGQGFDEQYF. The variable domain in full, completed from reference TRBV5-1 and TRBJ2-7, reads KAGVTQTPRYLIKTRGQQVTLSCSPISGHRSVSWYQQTPGQGLQFLFEYFSETQRNKGNFPGRFSGRQFSNSRSEMNVSTLELGDSALYLCASSLTAGQGFDEQYFGPGTRLTVT.

Here the CDR3 DNA reads TGTGCCAGCAGGCATACTAGCGGGAGAGGGAATGAGCAGTTCTTC. It encodes CASRHTSGRGNEQFF. The chain employs TRBV7-9 and TRBJ2-1; the match to TRBD2 covers 11 bases. The CDR3 is 15 residues long. V was pared by 6 bases and J by 7 bases, with 8 bases of the junction left unmatched. CDR1 is SEHNR, CDR2 FQNEAQ, per germline (reference sequence).

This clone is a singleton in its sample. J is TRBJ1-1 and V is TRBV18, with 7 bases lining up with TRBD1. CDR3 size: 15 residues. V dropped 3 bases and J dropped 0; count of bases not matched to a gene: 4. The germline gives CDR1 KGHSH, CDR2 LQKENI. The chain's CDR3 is CASSPPTGMNTEAFF. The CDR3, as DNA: TGTGCCAGCTCACCCCCGACAGGGATGAACACTGAAGCTTTCTTT.

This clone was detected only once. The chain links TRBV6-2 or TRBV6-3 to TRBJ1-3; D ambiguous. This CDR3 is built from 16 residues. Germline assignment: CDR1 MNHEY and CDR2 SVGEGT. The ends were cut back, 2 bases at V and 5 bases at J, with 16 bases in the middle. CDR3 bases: TGTGCCAGCAGTTACCGGGGTCTCGGTCGACGAAACACCATATATTTT. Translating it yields CASSYRGLGRRNTIYF.

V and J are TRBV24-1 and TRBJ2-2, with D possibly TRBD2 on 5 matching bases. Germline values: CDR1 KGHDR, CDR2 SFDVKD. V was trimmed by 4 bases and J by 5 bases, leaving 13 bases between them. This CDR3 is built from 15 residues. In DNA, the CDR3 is TGTGCCACCAGTGAACCCCGGGGAAGTACCGGGGAGCTGTTTTTT. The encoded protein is CATSEPRGSTGELFF.

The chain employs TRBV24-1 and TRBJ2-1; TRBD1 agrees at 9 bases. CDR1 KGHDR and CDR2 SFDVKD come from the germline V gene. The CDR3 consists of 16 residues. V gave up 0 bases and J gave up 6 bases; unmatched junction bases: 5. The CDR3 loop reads CATSDLQGGQGNEQFF. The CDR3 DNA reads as TGTGCCACCAGTGATTTGCAAGGGGGACAGGGCAATGAGCAGTTCTTC.

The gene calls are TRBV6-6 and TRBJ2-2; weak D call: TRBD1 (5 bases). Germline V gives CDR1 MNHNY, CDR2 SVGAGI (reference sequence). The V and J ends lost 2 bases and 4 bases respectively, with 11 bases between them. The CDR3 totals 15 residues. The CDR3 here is CASSYTQGSTGELFF. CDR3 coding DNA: TGTGCCAGCAGTTACACTCAGGGTTCCACCGGGGAGCTGTTTTTT.

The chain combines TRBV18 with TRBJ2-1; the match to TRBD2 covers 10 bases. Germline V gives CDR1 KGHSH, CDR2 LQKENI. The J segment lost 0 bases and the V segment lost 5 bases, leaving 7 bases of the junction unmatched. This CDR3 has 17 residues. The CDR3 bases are TGTGCCAGCTCAACTCGGACTAGCGGAAGCTCCTACAATGAGCAGTTCTTC. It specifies CASSTRTSGSSYNEQFF.

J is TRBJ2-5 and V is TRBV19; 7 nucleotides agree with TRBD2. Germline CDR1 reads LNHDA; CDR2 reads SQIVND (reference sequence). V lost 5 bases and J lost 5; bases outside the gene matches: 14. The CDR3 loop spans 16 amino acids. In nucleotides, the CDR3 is TGTGCCAGTAGTTCCACCTTAACAGCGGGGTGGGAGACCCAGTACTTC. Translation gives CASSSTLTAGWETQYF. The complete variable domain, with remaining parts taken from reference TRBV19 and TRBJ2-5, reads DGGITQSPKYLFRKEGQNVTLSCEQNLNHDAMYWYRQDPGQGLRLIYYSQIVNDFQKGDIAEGYSVSREKKESFPLTVTSAQKNPTAFYLCASSSTLTAGWETQYFGPGTRLLVL.

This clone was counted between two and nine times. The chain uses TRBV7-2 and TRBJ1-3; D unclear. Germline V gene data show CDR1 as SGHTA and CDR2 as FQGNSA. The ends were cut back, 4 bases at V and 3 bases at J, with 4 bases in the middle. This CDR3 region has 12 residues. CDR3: CASSYGGNTIYF. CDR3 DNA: TGTGCCAGCAGCTACGGTGGAAACACCATATATTTT.

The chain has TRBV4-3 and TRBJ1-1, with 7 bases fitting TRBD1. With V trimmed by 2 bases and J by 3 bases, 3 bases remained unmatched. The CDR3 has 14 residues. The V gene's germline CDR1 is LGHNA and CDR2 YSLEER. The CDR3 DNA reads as TGCGCCAGCAGCCAAACGGGACAGTACACTGAAGCTTTCTTT. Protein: CASSQTGQYTEAFF.